This is a list of T cell receptor beta chains from one sample in a study of shared clonotypes between healthy human individuals. Clones were read by immunoSEQ multiplex PCR, and TCRdb kept only the in-frame ones, dropping some. The sample holds under 600,000 clones, approximately 97% seen once. Sequenced input: naive CD4+ T cells sorted from blood. The receptors derive from a woman aged 25 to 45 in good health. CDR3s include the opening cysteine and the closing phenylalanine or tryptophan. A D gene is named only where the DNA matches it firmly. Not every row has a clone size; where given, it reads once, few, many or a size class.

>NA|NA|TRBV28|TRBJ2-7
TGTGCCAGCCTCAGAGGGGGCGAGCAGTACTTC
CASLRGGEQYF
>NA|NA|TRBV27|TRBJ2-7
TGTGCCAGCAGTCCCCAGTTAAGTTCCTACGAGCAGTACTTC
CASSPQLSSYEQYF
>TRBD2|once|TRBV6-5|TRBJ2-3
TGTGCCAGCAGTTACTCGCCAGCGGGAAGCACAGATACGCAGTATTTT
CASSYSPAGSTDTQYF
>TRBD2|NA|TRBV4-2|TRBJ2-1
TGTGCCAGCAGCCAAGATTCGGTGATAGCGGGCCCGTTCTACAATGAGCAGTTCTTC
CASSQDSVIAGPFYNEQFF
>TRBD2|NA|TRBV28|TRBJ2-1
TGTGCCAGCAGCATTGTAGCGGCGGGGCGGGAGATAAATGAGCAGTTCTTC
CASSIVAAGREINEQFF
>NA|once|TRBV11-2|TRBJ1-5
TGTGCCAGCAGTATCGGACAGAATAGCAATCAGCCCCAGCATTTT
CASSIGQNSNQPQHF
>NA|NA|TRBV14|TRBJ2-1
TGTGCCAGCAGCCAACGCTACTCCAATGAGCAGTTCTTC
CASSQRYSNEQFF
>NA|few|TRBV2|TRBJ1-5
TGTGCCAGCGGGGCTCGGGCCCAGCATTTT
CASGARAQHF
>NA|NA|TRBV11-2|TRBJ2-2
TGTGCCAGCAGCTTATTCGGACGTATGAACACCGGGGAGCTGTTTTTT
CASSLFGRMNTGELFF
>NA|NA|TRBV10-3|TRBJ1-5
TGTGCCATCAGTGAGGGGAGGGGGGATCAGCCCCAGCATTTT
CAISEGRGDQPQHF
>NA|NA|TRBV28|TRBJ2-7
TGTGCCAGCAGCCCCGGCGCGGCAGGGGCGAGGACCCACGAGCAGTACTTC
CASSPGAAGARTHEQYF